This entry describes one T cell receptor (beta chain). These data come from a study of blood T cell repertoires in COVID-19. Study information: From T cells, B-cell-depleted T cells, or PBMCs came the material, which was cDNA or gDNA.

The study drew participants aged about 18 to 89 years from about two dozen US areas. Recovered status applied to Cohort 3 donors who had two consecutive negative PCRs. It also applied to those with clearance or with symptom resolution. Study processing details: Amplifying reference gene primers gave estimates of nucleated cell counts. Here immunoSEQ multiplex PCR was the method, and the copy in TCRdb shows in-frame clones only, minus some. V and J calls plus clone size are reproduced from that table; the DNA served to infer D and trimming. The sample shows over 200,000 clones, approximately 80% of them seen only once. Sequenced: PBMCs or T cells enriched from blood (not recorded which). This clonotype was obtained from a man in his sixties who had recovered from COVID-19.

The DNA for the CDR3 is TGCGCCAGCAGCCAAGATTTCTCTAGCGGGGGTTGGGAGACCCAGTACTTC. Protein sequence: CASSQDFSSGGWETQYF. This rearrangement joins TRBV4-3 to TRBJ2-5, with 10 bases that match TRBD2. Per the germline V gene, CDR1 is LGHNA and CDR2 is YSLEER. The CDR3 length is 17 residues. J was trimmed by 5 bases and V by 0 bases; bases with no gene match: 9.